This T cell receptor (beta chain) comes out of a study of T-cell reconstitution after alpha-beta-depleted transplantation in children. Whole-study findings and limits: About two months after transplant, alpha-beta T cells reportedly came from several hundred expanded graft clones. High day-60 TCRbeta diversity in some patients came from surviving recipient T cells and thymic progenitors.

As it was prepared, the TCRbeta library received unique molecular identifiers. TCRdb called the PCR reads again in MiXCR, with one record for every CDR3 protein. The sample has around 210,000 distinct CDR3 sequences; approximately 7% are singletons. This clonotype was seen many times. The antigen remains undetermined. CDR3 length: 14 amino acids. V gave up 1 base and J gave up 1 base, with 7 bases separating them. Germline lookup yields CDR1 SGHRS and CDR2 YFSETQ. This chain joins TRBV5-1 and TRBJ2-3; D perhaps matches TRBD2 (5 bases). This sample comprised PBMCs, obtained before TCRalphabeta/CD19-depleted stem cell transplant. The source of this sequence is a boy between 2 and 10 years old with acute lymphoblastic leukemia, due to receive a stem cell transplant. CDR3 sequence reads: CASSLFGGTDTQYF. The CDR3 DNA follows: TGCGCCAGCAGCTTGTTCGGGGGCACAGATACGCAGTATTTT.